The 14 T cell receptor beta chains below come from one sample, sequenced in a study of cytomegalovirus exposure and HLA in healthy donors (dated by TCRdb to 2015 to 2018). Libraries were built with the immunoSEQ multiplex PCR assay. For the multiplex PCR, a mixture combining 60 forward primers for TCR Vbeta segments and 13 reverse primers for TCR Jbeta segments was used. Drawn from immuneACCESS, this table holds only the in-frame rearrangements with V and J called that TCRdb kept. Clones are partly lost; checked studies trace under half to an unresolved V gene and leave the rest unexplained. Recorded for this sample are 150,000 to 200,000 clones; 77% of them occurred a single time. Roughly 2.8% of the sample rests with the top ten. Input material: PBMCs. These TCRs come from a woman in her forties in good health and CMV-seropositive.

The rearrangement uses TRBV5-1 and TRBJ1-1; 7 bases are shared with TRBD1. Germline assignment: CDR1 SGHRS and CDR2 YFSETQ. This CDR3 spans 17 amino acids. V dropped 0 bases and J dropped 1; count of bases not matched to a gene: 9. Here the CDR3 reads CASSLEGGTIKNTEAFF. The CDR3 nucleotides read TGCGCCAGCAGCTTGGAAGGGGGCACGATAAAGAACACTGAAGCTTTCTTT.

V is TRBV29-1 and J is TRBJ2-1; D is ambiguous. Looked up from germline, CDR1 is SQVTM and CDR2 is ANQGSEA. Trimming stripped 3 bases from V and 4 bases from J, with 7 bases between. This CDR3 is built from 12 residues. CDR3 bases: TGCAGCGTTGATCGCGGTTACAATGAGCAGTTCTTC. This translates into CSVDRGYNEQFF.

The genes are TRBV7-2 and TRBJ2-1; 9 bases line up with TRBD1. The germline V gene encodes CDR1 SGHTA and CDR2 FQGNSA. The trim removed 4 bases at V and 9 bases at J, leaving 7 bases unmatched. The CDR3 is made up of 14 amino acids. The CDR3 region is CASSWDREVGEQFF. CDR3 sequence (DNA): TGTGCCAGCAGCTGGGACAGGGAGGTAGGTGAGCAGTTCTTC.

CDR3: CASSPFIAGTSSYEQYF. The CDR3 coding sequence is TGTGCCAGCAGTCCCTTTATAGCGGGGACGAGCTCCTACGAGCAGTACTTC. V and J are TRBV28 and TRBJ2-7; TRBD2 matches 8 bases. CDR1 and CDR2 (germline): MDHEN, SYDVKM. V dropped 5 bases and J dropped 0; count of bases not matched to a gene: 12. The length of the CDR3 is 17 residues.

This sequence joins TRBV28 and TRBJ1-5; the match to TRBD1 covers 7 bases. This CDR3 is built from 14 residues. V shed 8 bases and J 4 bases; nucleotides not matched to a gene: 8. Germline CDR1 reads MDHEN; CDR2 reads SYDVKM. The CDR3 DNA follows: TGTGCCAGCTACTCGGGACAGCCGAATCAGCCCCAGCATTTT. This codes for CASYSGQPNQPQHF.

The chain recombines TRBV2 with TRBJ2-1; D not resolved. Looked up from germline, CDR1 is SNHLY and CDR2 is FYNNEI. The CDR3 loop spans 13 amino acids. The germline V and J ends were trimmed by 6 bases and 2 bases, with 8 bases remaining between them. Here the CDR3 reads CASRRGTYNEQFF. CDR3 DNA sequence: TGTGCCAGCAGGCGAGGAACCTACAATGAGCAGTTCTTC.

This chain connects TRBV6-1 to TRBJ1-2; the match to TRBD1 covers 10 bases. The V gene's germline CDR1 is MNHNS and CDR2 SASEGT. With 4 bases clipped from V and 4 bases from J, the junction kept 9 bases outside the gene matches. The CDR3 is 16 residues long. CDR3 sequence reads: CASSAAGTGVVYGYTF. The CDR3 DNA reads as TGTGCCAGCAGTGCTGCCGGGACAGGGGTAGTCTATGGCTACACCTTC.

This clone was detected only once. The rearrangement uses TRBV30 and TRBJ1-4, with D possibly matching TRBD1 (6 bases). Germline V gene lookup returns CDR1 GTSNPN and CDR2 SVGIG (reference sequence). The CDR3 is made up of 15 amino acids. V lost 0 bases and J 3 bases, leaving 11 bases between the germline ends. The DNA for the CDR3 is TGTGCCTGGAGTGTAAACGGACAGTCTAATGAAAAACTGTTTTTT. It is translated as CAWSVNGQSNEKLFF.

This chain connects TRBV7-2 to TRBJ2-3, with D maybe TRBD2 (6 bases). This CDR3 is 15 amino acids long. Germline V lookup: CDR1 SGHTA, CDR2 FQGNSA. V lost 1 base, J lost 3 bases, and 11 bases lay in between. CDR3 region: CASSLVGGRTDTQYF. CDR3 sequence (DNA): TGTGCCAGCAGCTTAGTCGGGGGTAGAACAGATACGCAGTATTTT.

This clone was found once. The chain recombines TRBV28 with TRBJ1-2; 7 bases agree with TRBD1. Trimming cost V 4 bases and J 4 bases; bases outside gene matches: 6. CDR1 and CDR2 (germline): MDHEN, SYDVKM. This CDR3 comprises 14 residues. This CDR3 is CASSSQGTAYGYTF. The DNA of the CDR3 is TGTGCCAGCAGTTCCCAGGGGACAGCCTATGGCTACACCTTC.

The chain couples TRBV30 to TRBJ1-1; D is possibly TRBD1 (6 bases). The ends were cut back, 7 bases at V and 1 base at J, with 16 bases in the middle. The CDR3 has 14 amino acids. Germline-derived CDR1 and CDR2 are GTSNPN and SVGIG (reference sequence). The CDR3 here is CASFPFRGNTEAFF. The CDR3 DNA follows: TGTGCCTCGTTCCCCTTCAGGGGGAACACTGAAGCTTTCTTT.

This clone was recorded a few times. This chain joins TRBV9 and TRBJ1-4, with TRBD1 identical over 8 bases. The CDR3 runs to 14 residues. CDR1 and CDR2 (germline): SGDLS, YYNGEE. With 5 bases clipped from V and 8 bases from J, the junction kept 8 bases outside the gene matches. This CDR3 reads CASSLTGGREKLFF. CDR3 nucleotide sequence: TGTGCCAGCAGTCTCACAGGGGGGAGGGAAAAACTGTTTTTT.

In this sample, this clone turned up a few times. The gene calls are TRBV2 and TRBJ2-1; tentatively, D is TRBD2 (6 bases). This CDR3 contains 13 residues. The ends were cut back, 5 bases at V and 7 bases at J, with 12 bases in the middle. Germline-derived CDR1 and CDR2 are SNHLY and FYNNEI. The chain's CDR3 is CASSQTGGNEQFF. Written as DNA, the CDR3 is TGTGCCAGCAGTCAAACCGGGGGTAATGAGCAGTTCTTC.

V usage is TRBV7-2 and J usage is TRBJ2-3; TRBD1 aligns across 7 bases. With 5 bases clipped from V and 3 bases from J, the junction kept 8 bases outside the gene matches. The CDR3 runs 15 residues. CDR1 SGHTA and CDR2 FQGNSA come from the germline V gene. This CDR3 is CASSDGTARTDTQYF. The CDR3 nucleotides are TGTGCCAGCAGCGATGGGACAGCCAGAACAGATACGCAGTATTTT.